This T cell receptor (beta chain) is from a study of blood T cell repertoires in COVID-19. Profiled with immunoSEQ multiplex PCR; TCRdb holds only in-frame clones, not every one. The top ten hold just over 0.85% of the sample, which has about 370,000 clones, 80% to 95% seen once. This clonotype was sampled from a woman in her thirties or forties who had been exposed to COVID-19. The material sequenced was PBMCs or T cells enriched from blood (not recorded which).

CDR3 DNA: TGTGCCAGCTCATCGGAGAGCCGGGGGTTCGGCTACACCTTC. Amino acid sequence: CASSSESRGFGYTF. The rearrangement uses TRBV18 and TRBJ1-2, with D maybe TRBD1 (5 bases). This CDR3 has 14 amino acids. Germline lookup yields CDR1 KGHSH and CDR2 LQKENI. The germline V and J ends were trimmed by 5 bases and 8 bases, with 18 bases remaining between them.